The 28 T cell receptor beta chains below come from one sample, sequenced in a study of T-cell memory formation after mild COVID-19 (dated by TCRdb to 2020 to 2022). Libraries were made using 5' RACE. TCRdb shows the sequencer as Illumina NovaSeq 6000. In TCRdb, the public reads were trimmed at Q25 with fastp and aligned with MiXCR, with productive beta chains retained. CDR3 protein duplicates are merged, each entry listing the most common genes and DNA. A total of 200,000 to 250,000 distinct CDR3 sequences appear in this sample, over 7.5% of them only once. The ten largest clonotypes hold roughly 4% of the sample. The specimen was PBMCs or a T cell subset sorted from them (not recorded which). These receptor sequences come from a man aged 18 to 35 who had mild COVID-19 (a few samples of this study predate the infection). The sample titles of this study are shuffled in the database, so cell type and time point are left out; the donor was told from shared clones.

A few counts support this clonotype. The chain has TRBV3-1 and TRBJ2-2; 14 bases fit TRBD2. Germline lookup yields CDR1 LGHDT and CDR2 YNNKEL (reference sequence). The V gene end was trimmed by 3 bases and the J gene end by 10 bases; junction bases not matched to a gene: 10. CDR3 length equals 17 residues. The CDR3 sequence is CASSHPATSGGGEELFF. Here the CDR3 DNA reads TGTGCCAGCAGCCATCCGGCGACTAGCGGGGGGGGAGAGGAGCTGTTTTTT.

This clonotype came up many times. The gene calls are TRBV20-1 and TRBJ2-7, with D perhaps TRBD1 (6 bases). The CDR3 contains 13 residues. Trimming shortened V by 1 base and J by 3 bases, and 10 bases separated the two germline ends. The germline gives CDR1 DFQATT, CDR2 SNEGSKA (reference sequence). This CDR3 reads CSARGQAGYEQYF. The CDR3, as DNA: TGCAGTGCTAGAGGACAGGCGGGCTACGAGCAGTACTTC.

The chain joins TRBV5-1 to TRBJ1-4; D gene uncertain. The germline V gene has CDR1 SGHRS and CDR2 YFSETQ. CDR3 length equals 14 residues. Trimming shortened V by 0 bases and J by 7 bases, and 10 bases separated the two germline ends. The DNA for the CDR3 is TGCGCCAGCAGCTTGGCGACAATGGGTGAAAAACTGTTTTTT. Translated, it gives CASSLATMGEKLFF.

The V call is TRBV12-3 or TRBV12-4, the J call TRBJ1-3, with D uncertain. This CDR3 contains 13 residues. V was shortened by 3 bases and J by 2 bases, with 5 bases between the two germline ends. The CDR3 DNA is TGTGCCAGCAGTTTTACGGCTGGAAACACCATATATTTT. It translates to CASSFTAGNTIYF.

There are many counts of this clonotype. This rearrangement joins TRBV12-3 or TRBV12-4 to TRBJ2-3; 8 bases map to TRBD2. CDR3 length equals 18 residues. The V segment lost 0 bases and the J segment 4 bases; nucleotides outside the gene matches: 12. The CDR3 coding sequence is TGTGCCAGCAGTTTAGCGTGGGGGAGCGGGGGCCCGCCAGATACGCAGTATTTT. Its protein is CASSLAWGSGGPPDTQYF.

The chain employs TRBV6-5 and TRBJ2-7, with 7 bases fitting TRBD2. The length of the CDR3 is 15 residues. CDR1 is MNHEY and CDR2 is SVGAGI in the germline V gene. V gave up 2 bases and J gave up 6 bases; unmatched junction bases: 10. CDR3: CASSYGGGFVSEQYF. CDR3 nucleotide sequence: TGTGCCAGCAGTTACGGGGGGGGGTTCGTCTCCGAGCAGTACTTC.

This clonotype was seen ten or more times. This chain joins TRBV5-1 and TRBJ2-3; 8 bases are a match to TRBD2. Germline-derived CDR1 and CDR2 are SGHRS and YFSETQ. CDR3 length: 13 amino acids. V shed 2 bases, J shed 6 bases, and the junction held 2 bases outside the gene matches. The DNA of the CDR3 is TGCGCCAGCAGCTTTCAGCGGGGGGATACGCAGTATTTT. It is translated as CASSFQRGDTQYF.

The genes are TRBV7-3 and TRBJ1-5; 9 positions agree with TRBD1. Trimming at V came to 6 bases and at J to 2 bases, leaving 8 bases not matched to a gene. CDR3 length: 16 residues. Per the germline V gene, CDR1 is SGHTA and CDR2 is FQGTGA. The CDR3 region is CASRYRGRDGNQPQHF. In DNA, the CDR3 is TGTGCCAGCAGATACAGGGGGCGAGACGGCAATCAGCCCCAGCATTTT.

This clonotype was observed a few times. For the CDR3, the DNA is TGTGCCATCGGGTTTCAGGGGCGCAATGAGCAGTTCTTC. This gives the protein CAIGFQGRNEQFF. This chain connects TRBV10-3 to TRBJ2-1; TRBD1 is a possible D gene (6 bases). With 8 bases removed from V and 6 bases from J, the gap between germline ends came to 14 bases. Germline CDR1 and CDR2: ENHRY and SYGVKD. This CDR3 has 13 amino acids.

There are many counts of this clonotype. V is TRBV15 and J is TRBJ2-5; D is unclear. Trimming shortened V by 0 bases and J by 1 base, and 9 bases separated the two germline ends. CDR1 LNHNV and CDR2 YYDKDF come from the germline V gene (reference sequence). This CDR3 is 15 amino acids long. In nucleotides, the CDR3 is TGTGCCACCAGCAGAGATGGTCACCTCCAAGAGACCCAGTACTTC. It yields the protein CATSRDGHLQETQYF.

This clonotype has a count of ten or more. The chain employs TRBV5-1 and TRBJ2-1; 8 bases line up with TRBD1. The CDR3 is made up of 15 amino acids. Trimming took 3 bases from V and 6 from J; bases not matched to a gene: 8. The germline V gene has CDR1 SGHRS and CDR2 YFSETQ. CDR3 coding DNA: TGCGCCAGCAGCTCGACAGGGGTTGAGGGCAATGAGCAGTTCTTC. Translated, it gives CASSSTGVEGNEQFF.

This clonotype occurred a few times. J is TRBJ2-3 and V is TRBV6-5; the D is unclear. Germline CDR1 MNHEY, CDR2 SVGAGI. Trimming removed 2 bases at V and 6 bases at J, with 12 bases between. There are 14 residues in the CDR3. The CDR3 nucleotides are TGTGCCAGCAGTTACCTGGCCTCCGGTGATACGCAGTATTTT. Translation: CASSYLASGDTQYF.

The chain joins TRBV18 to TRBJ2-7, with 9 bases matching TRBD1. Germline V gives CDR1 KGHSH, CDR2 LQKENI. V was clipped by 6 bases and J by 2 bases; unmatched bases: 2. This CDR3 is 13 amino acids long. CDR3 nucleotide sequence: TGTGCCAGCTCCCGACAGGGGGCCTACGAGCAGTACGTC. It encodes CASSRQGAYEQYV.

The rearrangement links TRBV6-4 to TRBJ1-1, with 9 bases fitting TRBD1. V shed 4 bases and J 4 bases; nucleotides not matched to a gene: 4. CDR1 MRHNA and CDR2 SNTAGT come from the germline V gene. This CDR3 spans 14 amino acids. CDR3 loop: CASSARQGGTEAFF. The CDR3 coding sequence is TGTGCCAGCAGTGCCCGACAGGGGGGCACTGAAGCTTTCTTT.

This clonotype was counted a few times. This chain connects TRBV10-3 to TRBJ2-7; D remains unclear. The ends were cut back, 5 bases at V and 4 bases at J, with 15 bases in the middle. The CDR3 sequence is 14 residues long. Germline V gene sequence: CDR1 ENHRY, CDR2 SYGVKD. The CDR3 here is CAISNPGQAYEQYF. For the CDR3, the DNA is TGTGCCATCAGTAACCCCGGCCAGGCTTACGAGCAGTACTTC.

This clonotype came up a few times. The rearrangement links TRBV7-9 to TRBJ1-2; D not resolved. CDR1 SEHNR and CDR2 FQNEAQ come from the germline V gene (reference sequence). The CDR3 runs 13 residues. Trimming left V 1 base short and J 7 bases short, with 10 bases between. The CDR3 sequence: CASSLEAQFGYTF. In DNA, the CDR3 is TGTGCCAGCAGCTTAGAAGCCCAGTTTGGCTACACCTTC.

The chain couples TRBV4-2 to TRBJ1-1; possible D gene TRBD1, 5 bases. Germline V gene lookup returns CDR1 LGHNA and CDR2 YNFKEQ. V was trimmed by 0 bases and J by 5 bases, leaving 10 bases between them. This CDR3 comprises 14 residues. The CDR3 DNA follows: TGTGCCAGCAGCCAAGATATCAGGGAGACTGAAGCTTTCTTT. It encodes CASSQDIRETEAFF.

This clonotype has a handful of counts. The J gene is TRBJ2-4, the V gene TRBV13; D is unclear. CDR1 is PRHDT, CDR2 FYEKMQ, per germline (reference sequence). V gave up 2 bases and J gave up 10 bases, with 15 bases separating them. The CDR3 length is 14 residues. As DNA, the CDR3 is TGTGCCAGCAGCTTACAACATCATGATGTGATTCAGTACTTC. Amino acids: CASSLQHHDVIQYF.

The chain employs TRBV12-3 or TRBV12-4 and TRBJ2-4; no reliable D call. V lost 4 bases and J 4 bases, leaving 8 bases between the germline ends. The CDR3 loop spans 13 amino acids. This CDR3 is CASSSSVKNIQYF. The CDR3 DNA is TGTGCCAGCAGTTCTAGTGTAAAAAACATTCAGTACTTC.

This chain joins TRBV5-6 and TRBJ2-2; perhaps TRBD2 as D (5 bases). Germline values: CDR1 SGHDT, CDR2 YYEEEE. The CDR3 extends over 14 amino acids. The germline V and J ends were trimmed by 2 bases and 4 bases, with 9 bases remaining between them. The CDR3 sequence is CASSFSGSTGELFF. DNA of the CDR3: TGTGCCAGCAGCTTTTCGGGGTCCACCGGGGAGCTGTTTTTT.

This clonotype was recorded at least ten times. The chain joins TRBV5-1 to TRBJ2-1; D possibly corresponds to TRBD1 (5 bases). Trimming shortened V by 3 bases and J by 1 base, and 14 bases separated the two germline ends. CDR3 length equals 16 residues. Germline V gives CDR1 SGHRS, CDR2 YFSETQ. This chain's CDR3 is CASSSHLTESYNEQFF. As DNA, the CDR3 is TGCGCCAGCAGCTCCCATCTGACAGAATCCTACAATGAGCAGTTCTTC.

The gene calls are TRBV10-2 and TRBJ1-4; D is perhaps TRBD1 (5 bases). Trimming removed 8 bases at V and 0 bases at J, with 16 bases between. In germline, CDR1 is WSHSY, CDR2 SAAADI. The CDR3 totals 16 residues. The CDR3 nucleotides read TGCGCCAGCGGGGGGTGGGAAGGAGCAACTAATGAAAAACTGTTTTTT. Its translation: CASGGWEGATNEKLFF.

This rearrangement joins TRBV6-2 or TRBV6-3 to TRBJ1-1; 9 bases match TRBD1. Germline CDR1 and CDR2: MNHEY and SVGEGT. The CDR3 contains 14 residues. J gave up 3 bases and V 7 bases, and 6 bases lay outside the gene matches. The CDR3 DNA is TGTGCCAGCACCGACGGGACAGGGCACACTGAAGCTTTCTTT. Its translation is CASTDGTGHTEAFF.

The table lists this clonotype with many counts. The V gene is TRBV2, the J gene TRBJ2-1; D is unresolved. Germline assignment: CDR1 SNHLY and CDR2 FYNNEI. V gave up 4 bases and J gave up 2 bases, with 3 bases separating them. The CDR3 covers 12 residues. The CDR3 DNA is TGTGCCAGCAGTGCCACCTACAATGAGCAGTTCTTC. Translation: CASSATYNEQFF.

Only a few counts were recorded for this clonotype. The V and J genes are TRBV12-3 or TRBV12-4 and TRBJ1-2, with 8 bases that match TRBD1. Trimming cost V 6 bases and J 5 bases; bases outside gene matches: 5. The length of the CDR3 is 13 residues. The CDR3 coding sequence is TGTGCCAGCAGGAACACAGGGGGTTATGGCTACACCTTC. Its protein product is CASRNTGGYGYTF.

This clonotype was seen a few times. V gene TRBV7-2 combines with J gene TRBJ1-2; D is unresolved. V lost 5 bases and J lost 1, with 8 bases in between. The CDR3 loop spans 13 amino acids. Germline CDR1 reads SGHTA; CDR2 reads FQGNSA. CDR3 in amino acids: CASSPENNYGYTF. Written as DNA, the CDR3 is TGTGCCAGCAGCCCAGAAAATAACTATGGCTACACCTTC.

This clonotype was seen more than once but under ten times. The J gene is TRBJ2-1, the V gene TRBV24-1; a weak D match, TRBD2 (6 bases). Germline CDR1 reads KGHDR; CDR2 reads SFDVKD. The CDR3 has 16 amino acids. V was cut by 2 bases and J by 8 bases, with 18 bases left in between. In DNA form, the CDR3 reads TGTGCCACCAGTGATTCTCCGGGAGAGCATCGCTATGAGCAGTTCTTC. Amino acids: CATSDSPGEHRYEQFF.

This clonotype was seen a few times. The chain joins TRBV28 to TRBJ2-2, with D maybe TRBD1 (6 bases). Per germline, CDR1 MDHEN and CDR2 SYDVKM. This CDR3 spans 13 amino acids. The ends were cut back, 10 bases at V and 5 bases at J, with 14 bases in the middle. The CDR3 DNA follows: TGTGCCACAGACAGGAGCCTAACCGGGGAGCTGTTTTTT. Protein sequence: CATDRSLTGELFF.